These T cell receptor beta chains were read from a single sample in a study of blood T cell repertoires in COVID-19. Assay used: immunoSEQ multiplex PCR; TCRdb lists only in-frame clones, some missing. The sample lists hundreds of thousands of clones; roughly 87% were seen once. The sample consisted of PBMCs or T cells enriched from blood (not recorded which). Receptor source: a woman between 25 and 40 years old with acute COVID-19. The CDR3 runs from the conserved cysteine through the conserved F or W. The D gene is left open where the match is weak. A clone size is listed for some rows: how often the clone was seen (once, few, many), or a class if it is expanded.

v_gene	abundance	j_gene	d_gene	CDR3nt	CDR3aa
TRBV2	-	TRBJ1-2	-	TGTGCCAGCTTCCGGGACTCCGACTATGGCTACACCTTC	CASFRDSDYGYTF
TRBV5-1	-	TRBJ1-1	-	TGCGCCAGCAGCTTCAGGGCCGTGAACACTGAAGCTTTCTTT	CASSFRAVNTEAFF
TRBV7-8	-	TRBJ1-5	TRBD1	TGTGCCAGCAGCTTTAACTACCCGGGACAGGGTGGTTATCAGCCCCAGCATTTT	CASSFNYPGQGGYQPQHF
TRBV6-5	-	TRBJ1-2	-	TGTGCCAGCAGTTTGAGACAGGTGGATGGGGGCTACACCTTC	CASSLRQVDGGYTF
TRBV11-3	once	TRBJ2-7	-	TGTGCCAGCAGCACCGCGGGACAGCACGAGCAGTACTTC	CASSTAGQHEQYF
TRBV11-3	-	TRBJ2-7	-	TGTGCCAGCAGCCTGACAGGTAACTACGAGCAGTACTTC	CASSLTGNYEQYF
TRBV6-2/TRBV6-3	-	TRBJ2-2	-	TGTGCCAGCAGCGGGACTTTAAACACCGGGGAGCTGTTTTTT	CASSGTLNTGELFF
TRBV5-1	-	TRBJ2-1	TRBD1	TGCGCCAGCAGCGAAGGACAGGTCTACAATGAGCAGTTCTTC	CASSEGQVYNEQFF
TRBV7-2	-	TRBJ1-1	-	TGTGCCAGCAGCCTAAGGGGCGGGATGAACACTGAAGCTTTCTTT	CASSLRGGMNTEAFF
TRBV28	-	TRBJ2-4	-	TGTGCCAGCAGTTCGGGGGGCTCCACCAAAAACATTCAGTACTTC	CASSSGGSTKNIQYF
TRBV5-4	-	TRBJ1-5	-	TGTGCCAGCAGCTTGGGGCAGGGTCAGCCCCAGCATTTT	CASSLGQGQPQHF
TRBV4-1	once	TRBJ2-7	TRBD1	TGCGCCAGCAGCCTCGGGACAGAAGAGTACGAGCAGTACTTC	CASSLGTEEYEQYF
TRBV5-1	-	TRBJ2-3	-	TGCGCCAGCAGCTTGTTTAGTAAAACAGATACGCAGTATTTT	CASSLFSKTDTQYF
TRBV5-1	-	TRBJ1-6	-	TGCGCCAGCAGCTTGGAACAGGGATACTCACCCCTCCACTTT	CASSLEQGYSPLHF
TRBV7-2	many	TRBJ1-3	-	TGTGCCAGCAGCCCGCAGGGCGCTAGTTTGGGAAACACCATATATTTT	CASSPQGASLGNTIYF
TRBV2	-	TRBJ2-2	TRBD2	TGTGCCAGCACATCGGGCGGGGGACGCACCGGGGAGCTGTTTTTT	CASTSGGGRTGELFF
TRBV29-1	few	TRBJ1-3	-	TGCAGCGCTGGGGGAGGTTTCTCTGGAAACACCATATATTTT	CSAGGGFSGNTIYF
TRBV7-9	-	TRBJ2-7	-	TGTGCCAGCAGCTTAGAACCCGGGGTGGGTGAGCAGTACTTC	CASSLEPGVGEQYF
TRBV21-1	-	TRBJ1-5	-	TGTGCCAGCAGCAAGCCCAGCAGGATGCATAATCAGCCCCAGCATTTT	CASSKPSRMHNQPQHF
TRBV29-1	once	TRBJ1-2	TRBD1	TGCAGCGTAGGACAGGACAATCCCTATGGCTACACCTTC	CSVGQDNPYGYTF
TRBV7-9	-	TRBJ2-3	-	TGTGCCAGCAGCGTCACCCCAGGATACACAGATACGCAGTATTTT	CASSVTPGYTDTQYF
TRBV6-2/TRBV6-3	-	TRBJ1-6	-	TGTGCCAGCAGTCGACAGTTACGGTCACCCCTCCACTTT	CASSRQLRSPLHF
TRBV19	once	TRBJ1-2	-	TGTGCCAGTAGTCGAGGGGGCTATGGCTACACCTTC	CASSRGGYGYTF
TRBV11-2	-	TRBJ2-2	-	TGTGCCAGCAGCCCCCACCCACAGGAGAACACCGGGGAGCTGTTTTTT	CASSPHPQENTGELFF
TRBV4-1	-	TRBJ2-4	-	TGCGCCAGCAGCCAACCTCGGGCCAAAAACATTCAGTACTTC	CASSQPRAKNIQYF
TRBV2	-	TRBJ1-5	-	TGTGCCAGCAGTGGGGACACTAGCAATCAGCCCCAGCATTTT	CASSGDTSNQPQHF
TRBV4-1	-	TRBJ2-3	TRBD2	TGCGCCAGCAGCCAAGGCCACGGGACTAGTGGGTCAGATACGCAGTATTTT	CASSQGHGTSGSDTQYF
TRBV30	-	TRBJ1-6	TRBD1	TGTGCCTGGAAGGGACAGGGAAGTTATTCACCCCTCCACTTT	CAWKGQGSYSPLHF
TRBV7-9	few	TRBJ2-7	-	TGTGCCAGCAGCTTAGTCAGAAGCGCCAGAAACTACGAGCAGTACTTC	CASSLVRSARNYEQYF
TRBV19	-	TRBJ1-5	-	TGTGCCAGTACCGCAGGGGTGAGCAATCAGCCCCAGCATTTT	CASTAGVSNQPQHF
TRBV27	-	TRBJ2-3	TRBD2	TGTGCCAGCAGTCTAGCGGGAGGGCCTTCCACAGATACGCAGTATTTT	CASSLAGGPSTDTQYF
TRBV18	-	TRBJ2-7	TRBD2	TGTGCCAGCTCACCACCCGGGGGGATCTCCTACGAGCAGTACTTC	CASSPPGGISYEQYF
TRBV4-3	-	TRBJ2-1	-	TGCGCCAGCAGCCAAGTGGCGCGGGCCTCCTACAATGAGCAGTTCTTC	CASSQVARASYNEQFF
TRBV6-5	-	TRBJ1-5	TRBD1	TGTGCCAGCAGCTTGACAGGGGATAGCAATCAGCCCCAGCATTTT	CASSLTGDSNQPQHF
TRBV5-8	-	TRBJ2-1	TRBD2	TGTGCCAGGACTAGCCCCGATAGCTCCTACAATGAGCAGTTCTTC	CARTSPDSSYNEQFF
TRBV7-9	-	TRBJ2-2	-	TGTGCCAGCAGCTTAGAAAGGACTAACACCGGGGAGCTGTTTTTT	CASSLERTNTGELFF
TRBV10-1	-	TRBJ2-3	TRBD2	TGCGCCAGCAGTGAGGCGGGAGGGCCGTTAGATACGCAGTATTTT	CASSEAGGPLDTQYF
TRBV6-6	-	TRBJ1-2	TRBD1	TGTGCCAGCAGTAGGACAGGGTCGAACTCCTATGGCTACACCTTC	CASSRTGSNSYGYTF
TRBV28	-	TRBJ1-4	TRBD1	TGTGCCAGCAGTTTGGAGGACAGGCCCCCGTTTTTT	CASSLEDRPPFF
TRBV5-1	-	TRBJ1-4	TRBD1	TGCGCCAGCAGCCCGGGACAGGGTGAGGTAAAACTGTTTTTT	CASSPGQGEVKLFF
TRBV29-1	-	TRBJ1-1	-	TGCAGCGTTGGGTTAGGGGCGAACACTGAAGCTTTCTTT	CSVGLGANTEAFF
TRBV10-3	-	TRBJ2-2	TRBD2	TGTGCCATCAGTGCCCTAGCGGGAGTCGCGAACACCGGGGAGCTGTTTTTT	CAISALAGVANTGELFF
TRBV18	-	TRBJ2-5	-	TGTGCCAGCTCACCACCTAGCGAAGAGACCCAGTACTTC	CASSPPSEETQYF
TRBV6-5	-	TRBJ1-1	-	TGTGCCAGCAGTCGGGTTGGGGCAGACACTGAAGCTTTCTTT	CASSRVGADTEAFF